The subject of this entry is one T cell receptor (beta chain). Its antigen is unknown. This sample was included in a study of cytomegalovirus exposure and HLA in healthy donors. The CDR3 has 14 amino acids. Trimming shortened V by 4 bases and J by 0 bases, and 7 bases separated the two germline ends. Germline V gives CDR1 MDHEN, CDR2 SYDVKM. Regarding the study as a whole: Some public TCRs appeared in many individuals, while most sequences were rare.

The primer mix had 60 Vbeta and 13 Jbeta primers. Some clones are missing from TCRdb's copy, which holds only in-frame ones; the method was immunoSEQ multiplex PCR. The data show some 150,000 clones, with around 66% seen just once and 2.5% to 3.5% held by the top ten. The V and J genes are TRBV28 and TRBJ1-3; D unresolved. The receptor was derived from a woman between 25 and 40 years old in good health and CMV-seropositive. The sequencing input was PBMCs. The CDR3 DNA follows: TGTGCCAGCAGTTCTCGAGGCTCTGGAAACACCATATATTTT. Residues: CASSSRGSGNTIYF. Combining the CDR3 with reference TRBV28 and TRBJ1-3 gives the whole variable domain DVKVTQSSRYLVKRTGEKVFLECVQDMDHENMFWYRQDPGLGLRLIYFSYDVKMKEKGDIPEGYSVSREKKERFSLILESASTNQTSMYLCASSSRGSGNTIYFGEGSWLTVV.